The clone carrying this TCR beta chain was seen only once. The target antigen is unknown. Losses at the gene ends were 4 bases for V and 5 bases for J; bases not matched to a gene: 4. Germline CDR1 and CDR2: SGHRS and YFSETQ. This CDR3 contains 14 residues. Primers included in the PCR were 60 Vbeta and 13 Jbeta primers. Sequencing used immunoSEQ multiplex PCR; TCRdb keeps in-frame clones, though not all of them. The sample has about 200,000 clones, roughly 79% seen once. The entry originates in a study of cytomegalovirus exposure and HLA in healthy donors. Study-wide results and limits: In a later analysis, HLA-C alleles had the fewest associated TCRs, DRB1 alleles the most. Within an earlier analysis, most TCR beta V segments proved productive either about 90% or about 30% of the time. Listed as cytomegalovirus-associated were 164 TCR beta chains. Immune exposure information comprised only CMV serostatus.

Sequencing used PBMCs. The chain employs TRBV5-1 and TRBJ2-5; 11 bases align to TRBD2. The clonotype comes from a male donor in good health and CMV-seronegative. The CDR3, as DNA: TGCGCCAGCAGCATTAGCGGGAGGGATGAGACCCAGTACTTC. Amino acids: CASSISGRDETQYF.